This T cell receptor beta chain was identified in a study of identical twins. General study results and limits: There is a chance that invariant MAIT and iNKT cells partially muddied zero-insertion analyses. Memory repertoires showed no such pattern, whereas abundant cord blood beta clonotypes carried fewer insertions.

V was pared by 5 bases and J by 6 bases, with 7 bases of the junction left unmatched. This CDR3 comprises 15 residues. Germline V gives CDR1 SEHNR, CDR2 FQNEAQ (reference sequence). This clonotype was found a few times. The antigen remains unidentified. Healthy Caucasians provided all donations. Each CDR3 protein is one row after TCRdb ran MiXCR on the 5' RACE reads. Of some 460,000 distinct CDR3 sequences in the sample, 13% to 15% were seen once. This sample was shared with a second study, whose subject was yellow fever vaccine responses in identical twins.

V gene TRBV7-9 combines with J gene TRBJ2-1, with 10 bases identical to TRBD2. The source is a woman between 18 and 30 years old in good health. The sequenced sample was CD4+ T cells sorted from blood. In nucleotides, the CDR3 is TGTGCCAGCAGCCTTAGAGCGGGAGGGGCCAATGAGCAGTTCTTC. This gives the protein CASSLRAGGANEQFF. The full variable domain, its missing parts supplied by reference TRBV7-9 and TRBJ2-1, is DTGVSQNPRHKITKRGQNVTFRCDPISEHNRLYWYRQTLGQGPEFLTYFQNEAQLEKSRLLSDRFSAERPKGSFSTLEIQRTEQGDSAMYLCASSLRAGGANEQFFGPGTRLTVL.